This is a list of T cell receptor beta chains from one sample in a study of blood T cell repertoires in COVID-19. Libraries were prepared by immunoSEQ multiplex PCR; TCRdb keeps only in-frame clonotypes and omits some of them. In the table there are some 190,000 clones, 80% to 90% of which are singletons. The sequenced material came from peripheral blood. The source of these receptors is a man in his thirties or forties with acute or convalescent COVID-19. CDR3s include the opening cysteine and the closing phenylalanine or tryptophan. D genes are given only for firm matches. Where a row states a size, it is once, few, many or the class of an expanded clone; other rows omit it.

J gene | clone size | V gene | D gene | CDR3 protein | CDR3 DNA
TRBJ1-5 | . | TRBV28 | . | CASGAVVGNQPQHF | TGTGCCAGCGGTGCGGTTGTTGGCAATCAGCCCCAGCATTTT
TRBJ2-2 | . | TRBV9 | . | CASRKQGVDTGELFF | TGTGCCAGCAGGAAACAGGGCGTGGACACCGGGGAGCTGTTTTTT
TRBJ1-2 | . | TRBV19 | TRBD1 | CASSPRSSGGGFYGYTF | TGTGCCAGTAGTCCTCGATCCTCAGGGGGTGGTTTCTATGGCTACACCTTC
TRBJ2-7 | . | TRBV20-1 | . | CSARDQGEQYF | TGCAGTGCTAGAGATCAGGGCGAGCAGTACTTC
TRBJ2-1 | . | TRBV28 | . | CASSLAWNNEQFF | TGTGCCAGCAGTCTAGCCTGGAACAATGAGCAGTTCTTC
TRBJ1-2 | . | TRBV6-5 | TRBD1 | CASRIPGTGAGYTF | TGTGCCAGCAGAATCCCCGGGACAGGGGCTGGCTACACCTTC
TRBJ2-2 | . | TRBV27 | TRBD1 | CASSLRGIKLENTGELFF | TGTGCCAGCAGTCTCAGGGGGATCAAACTCGAGAACACCGGGGAGCTGTTTTTT
TRBJ2-1 | . | TRBV5-1 | TRBD1 | CASSLAGQGNEQFF | TGCGCCAGCAGCTTGGCCGGACAGGGCAATGAGCAGTTCTTC
TRBJ2-7 | . | TRBV7-9 | TRBD1 | CASNPGRGQGVHEQYF | TGTGCCAGCAACCCGGGGCGAGGCCAGGGGGTCCACGAGCAGTACTTC
TRBJ2-1 | . | TRBV6-2/TRBV6-3 | TRBD2 | CASSWLAGENEQFF | TGTGCCAGCAGTTGGCTAGCGGGAGAAAATGAGCAGTTCTTC
TRBJ1-3 | . | TRBV29-1 | TRBD1 | CSAVQGASGNTIYF | TGCAGCGCTGTACAGGGGGCGTCTGGAAACACCATATATTTT
TRBJ2-1 | . | TRBV11-2 | . | CASSFDSNEQFF | TGTGCCAGCAGCTTCGACAGTAATGAGCAGTTCTTC
TRBJ2-1 | . | TRBV2 | . | CASSYGTPASDEQFF | TGTGCCAGCAGTTACGGGACTCCCGCTTCCGATGAGCAGTTCTTC
TRBJ1-5 | . | TRBV28 | TRBD1 | CASSSGQASNQPQHF | TGTGCCAGCAGTTCGGGACAGGCCTCCAATCAGCCCCAGCATTTT
TRBJ2-1 | . | TRBV5-5 | TRBD1 | CASSFGQGAGEQFF | TGTGCCAGCAGCTTCGGACAGGGGGCGGGTGAGCAGTTCTTC
TRBJ2-3 | . | TRBV3-1/TRBV3-2 | TRBD2 | CASSQDSGGLTSTDTQYF | TGTGCCAGCAGCCAAGATAGCGGGGGACTTACTAGCACAGATACGCAGTATTTT
TRBJ2-1 | once | TRBV19 | TRBD2 | CASRGLAGYEQFF | TGTGCCAGTAGAGGACTAGCGGGATATGAGCAGTTCTTC
TRBJ1-1 | . | TRBV14 | . | CASSQAMRDGQAFF | TGTGCCAGCAGCCAAGCGATGCGGGACGGACAAGCTTTCTTT
TRBJ2-3 | . | TRBV6-5 | . | CASLGGAVADTQYF | TGTGCCAGTCTTGGGGGGGCCGTTGCAGATACGCAGTATTTT
TRBJ1-2 | . | TRBV6-5 | . | CASSRLEGSYTF | TGTGCCAGCAGCCGCCTGGAGGGGAGCTACACCTTC
TRBJ1-2 | . | TRBV5-8 | . | CASSHRSTGTINYGYTF | TGTGCCAGCAGCCACAGAAGTACCGGGACAATCAACTATGGCTACACCTTC
TRBJ2-5 | . | TRBV6-1 | TRBD2 | CASSEQVAGGPETQYF | TGTGCCAGCAGTGAACAGGTAGCGGGAGGACCCGAGACCCAGTACTTC
TRBJ1-5 | . | TRBV19 | TRBD1 | CASSSGQGHQPQHF | TGTGCCAGTAGTAGCGGACAGGGGCATCAGCCCCAGCATTTT
TRBJ1-4 | . | TRBV19 | TRBD1 | CASTMDRAGEKLFF | TGTGCCAGTACCATGGACAGGGCGGGAGAAAAACTGTTTTTT
TRBJ1-2 | once | TRBV27 | TRBD1 | CASRLYRTGHGYTF | TGTGCCAGCAGACTCTACCGGACAGGGCATGGCTACACCTTC
TRBJ2-7 | . | TRBV19 | TRBD1 | CASSPFDRGFAEQYF | TGTGCCAGTAGTCCTTTTGACAGGGGGTTTGCCGAGCAGTACTTC
TRBJ2-1 | . | TRBV4-1 | . | CASSQDPRGANEQFF | TGCGCCAGCAGCCAAGATCCCAGGGGCGCCAATGAGCAGTTCTTC
TRBJ1-2 | . | TRBV5-8 | . | CASSLDGLGVYGYTF | TGTGCCAGCAGCTTGGATGGTCTAGGGGTCTATGGCTACACCTTC
TRBJ1-6 | . | TRBV28 | TRBD1 | CASSLRQGLNSPLHF | TGTGCCAGCAGTTTGAGACAGGGACTTAATTCACCCCTCCACTTT
TRBJ1-5 | . | TRBV7-9 | . | CASSPLAGQPQHF | TGTGCCAGCAGCCCCTTGGCGGGTCAGCCCCAGCATTTT